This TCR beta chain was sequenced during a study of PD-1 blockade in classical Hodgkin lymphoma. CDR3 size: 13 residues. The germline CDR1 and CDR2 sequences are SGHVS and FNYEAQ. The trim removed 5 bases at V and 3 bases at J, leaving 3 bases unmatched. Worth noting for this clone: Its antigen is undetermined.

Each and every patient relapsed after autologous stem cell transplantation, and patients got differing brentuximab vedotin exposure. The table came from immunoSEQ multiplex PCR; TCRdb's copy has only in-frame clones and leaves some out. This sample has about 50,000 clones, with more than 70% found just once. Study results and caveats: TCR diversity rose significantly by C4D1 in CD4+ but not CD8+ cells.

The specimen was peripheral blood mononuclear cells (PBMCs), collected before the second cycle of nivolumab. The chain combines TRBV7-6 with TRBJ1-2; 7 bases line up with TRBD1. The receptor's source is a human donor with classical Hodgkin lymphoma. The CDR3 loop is CASSQGEDYGYTF. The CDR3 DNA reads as TGTGCCAGCAGCCAGGGGGAGGACTATGGCTACACCTTC.